A single sample is the source of the 20 T cell receptor beta chains below, sequenced in a study of blood T cell repertoires in COVID-19. The assay was immunoSEQ multiplex PCR, and TCRdb's table has in-frame clones only and misses some. The sample carries around 290,000 clones, more than 70% recorded once. Sequencing was carried out using peripheral blood. Receptors originate from a woman aged 45-65 years who had recovered from COVID-19.

The gene calls are TRBV18 and TRBJ2-1; D is undetermined. Germline values: CDR1 KGHSH, CDR2 LQKENI. CDR3 length: 13 amino acids. V dropped 6 bases and J dropped 10 bases, with 16 bases sitting between them. The CDR3 reads CASSPVSAEEQFF. CDR3 nucleotide sequence: TGTGCCAGCTCCCCAGTCTCGGCGGAGGAGCAGTTCTTC.

V is TRBV2 and J is TRBJ2-1, with D uncertain. Trimming took 7 bases from V and 7 from J, leaving 8 bases between them. The CDR3 extends over 11 amino acids. Germline CDR1 SNHLY, CDR2 FYNNEI. This CDR3 is CASIRMNEQFF. The DNA of the CDR3 is TGTGCCAGCATCAGGATGAATGAGCAGTTCTTC.

The rearrangement uses TRBV5-1 and TRBJ2-7, with D perhaps matching TRBD2 (6 bases). The CDR3 is 15 residues long. Germline CDR1 reads SGHRS; CDR2 reads YFSETQ. V lost 4 bases and J lost 5, with 19 bases in between. CDR3: CASSTGTPPRNEQYF. DNA for the CDR3: TGCGCCAGCAGCACCGGGACTCCCCCCAGGAACGAGCAGTACTTC. Drawing the rest from reference TRBV5-1 and TRBJ2-7, the complete variable domain is KAGVTQTPRYLIKTRGQQVTLSCSPISGHRSVSWYQQTPGQGLQFLFEYFSETQRNKGNFPGRFSGRQFSNSRSEMNVSTLELGDSALYLCASSTGTPPRNEQYFGPGTRLTVT.

CDR3 in DNA: TGCGCCAGCAGCTTGGGTGTGGGCAACTCTGGAAACACCATATATTTT. Its translation: CASSLGVGNSGNTIYF. This chain links TRBV5-1 with TRBJ1-3; D ambiguous. Per germline, CDR1 SGHRS and CDR2 YFSETQ. CDR3 size: 16 residues. Trimming pared 0 bases from V and 0 bases from J, leaving 10 bases between.

The J gene is TRBJ1-5, the V gene TRBV19, with D unclear. The V end lost 7 bases, the J end lost 5 bases, and 12 bases lay between the germline ends. This CDR3 contains 13 residues. Per the germline V gene, CDR1 is LNHDA and CDR2 is SQIVND (reference sequence). CDR3 nucleotide sequence: TGTGCCAGTAACTTCGGGATCGATCAGCCCCAGCATTTT. It codes for CASNFGIDQPQHF.

The genes are TRBV3-1 (or the pseudogene TRBV3-2) and TRBJ2-7, with TRBD2 matching over 9 bases. The CDR3 length is 16 residues. V shed 4 bases, J shed 8 bases, and the junction held 15 bases outside the gene matches. Per the germline V gene, CDR1 is LGHDT and CDR2 is YNNKEL (reference sequence). The CDR3 nucleotides read TGTGCCAGCAGCCGTACAAGCGGGGGGCCCTTCGTACAGCAGTACTTC. Translating gives CASSRTSGGPFVQQYF.

This chain uses TRBV27 with TRBJ2-7; perhaps TRBD1 as D (5 bases). This CDR3 spans 14 amino acids. Trimming took 5 bases from V and 3 from J, leaving 14 bases between them. The germline CDR1 and CDR2 sequences are MNHEY and SMNVEV (reference sequence). The CDR3 sequence is CASSPDWTSYEQYF. As DNA, the CDR3 is TGTGCCAGCAGTCCCGACTGGACAAGCTACGAGCAGTACTTC.

The rearrangement joins TRBV5-1 to TRBJ1-6, with 7 bases identical to TRBD1. The germline gives CDR1 SGHRS, CDR2 YFSETQ. Losses at the gene ends were 4 bases for V and 6 bases for J; bases not matched to a gene: 4. The CDR3 contains 14 residues. The CDR3 is CASSPGQINSPLHF. The CDR3 coding sequence is TGCGCCAGCAGCCCGGGACAGATTAATTCACCCCTCCACTTT.

This clone is a singleton in its sample. This rearrangement joins TRBV4-3 to TRBJ1-1; tentatively, D is TRBD1 (6 bases). V was shortened by 0 bases and J by 0 bases, with 11 bases between the two germline ends. Germline CDR1 is LGHNA and CDR2 is YSLEER. This CDR3 is 16 amino acids long. The CDR3 loop is CASSQDVGQLNTEAFF. CDR3 nucleotide sequence: TGCGCCAGCAGCCAAGATGTGGGACAACTGAACACTGAAGCTTTCTTT.

The gene calls are TRBV28 and TRBJ2-3, with 10 bases fitting TRBD2. In germline, CDR1 is MDHEN, CDR2 SYDVKM. The CDR3 totals 14 residues. V dropped 7 bases and J dropped 2; count of bases not matched to a gene: 3. CDR3 in amino acids: CASNGTSATDTQYF. In nucleotides, the CDR3 is TGTGCCAGCAACGGGACTAGCGCCACAGATACGCAGTATTTT.

The rearrangement joins TRBV28 to TRBJ1-5; D gene uncertain. The V gene's germline CDR1 is MDHEN and CDR2 SYDVKM. Trimming stripped 3 bases from V and 4 bases from J, with 10 bases between. The CDR3 has 14 amino acids. The CDR3 loop is CASSFATDNQPQHF. The CDR3 DNA sequence: TGTGCCAGCAGTTTCGCGACTGATAATCAGCCCCAGCATTTT.

The table lists this clone with a count of one. The chain carries TRBV28 and TRBJ2-3, with 9 bases matching TRBD2. The germline CDR1 and CDR2 sequences are MDHEN and SYDVKM. The ends lost 5 bases at V and 2 bases at J; junction bases unmatched: 2. The CDR3 has 14 amino acids. The CDR3 sequence: CASSLAGNTDTQYF. DNA for the CDR3: TGTGCCAGCAGTCTAGCGGGAAACACAGATACGCAGTATTTT.

The chain recombines TRBV25-1 with TRBJ2-3; D ambiguous. The V gene's germline CDR1 is MGHDK and CDR2 SYGVNS. There are 13 residues in the CDR3. V was clipped by 3 bases and J by 3 bases, with 7 bases between them. The CDR3: CASSDSPTDTQYF. The DNA for the CDR3 is TGTGCCAGCAGTGATTCCCCAACAGATACGCAGTATTTT.

The chain employs TRBV2 and TRBJ1-4; TRBD1 aligns across 7 bases. Germline assignment: CDR1 SNHLY and CDR2 FYNNEI. The length of the CDR3 is 15 residues. V lost 6 bases and J lost 7; bases outside the gene matches: 11. The CDR3 coding sequence is TGTGCCAGCAGCCCTTCGCCAGGGGGAGGTGAAAAACTGTTTTTT. This encodes CASSPSPGGGEKLFF.

This clone was seen only once. V usage is TRBV19 and J usage is TRBJ2-7; 7 bases fit TRBD2. After removal of 3 bases from V and 1 base from J, the junction contained 6 bases not matched to a gene. The CDR3 is 15 amino acids. Germline CDR1 is LNHDA and CDR2 is SQIVND (reference sequence). The CDR3 loop reads CASSIRGTTSYEQYF. CDR3 DNA sequence: TGTGCCAGTAGTATTCGGGGGACTACATCCTACGAGCAGTACTTC.

The chain combines TRBV7-2 with TRBJ2-5; 9 positions match TRBD1. The CDR3 is 14 amino acids. Trimming at V came to 6 bases and at J to 4 bases, leaving 6 bases not matched to a gene. The germline V gene encodes CDR1 SGHTA and CDR2 FQGNSA. The CDR3 sequence is CASSRDRALETQYF. CDR3 in DNA: TGTGCCAGCAGTCGGGACAGGGCCTTAGAGACCCAGTACTTC.

CDR3 amino acids: CASSLGTAANAETQYF. For the CDR3, the DNA is TGCGCCAGCAGCCTTGGGACAGCCGCAAATGCAGAGACCCAGTACTTC. The chain links TRBV4-1 to TRBJ2-5; TRBD1 aligns across 7 bases. Germline V lookup: CDR1 MGHRA, CDR2 YSYEKL. Unmatched junction bases numbered 12, after V lost 4 bases and J lost 4 bases. This CDR3 has 16 residues.

This clone was observed a single time. The chain joins TRBV10-1 to TRBJ2-5; D possibly corresponds to TRBD1 (6 bases). CDR3 length equals 14 residues. The V and J ends lost 10 bases and 4 bases respectively, with 19 bases between them. The germline V gene has CDR1 WNHNN and CDR2 SYGVQD (reference sequence). CDR3 bases: TGCGCCACTTCCCCCAGGGGTGGGGCAGAGACCCAGTACTTC. Its translation: CATSPRGGAETQYF.

V and J are TRBV2 and TRBJ1-1; TRBD1 matches at 7 bases. The trim removed 3 bases at V and 4 bases at J, leaving 2 bases unmatched. This CDR3 is built from 13 residues. CDR1 SNHLY and CDR2 FYNNEI come from the germline V gene. The chain's CDR3 is CASSESGGTEAFF. CDR3 sequence (DNA): TGTGCCAGCAGTGAGTCAGGGGGCACTGAAGCTTTCTTT.

CDR3 region: CASSSTSGGVWYGYTF. CDR3 coding DNA: TGTGCCAGCAGTTCGACTTCAGGAGGTGTATGGTATGGCTACACCTTC. The V and J genes are TRBV27 and TRBJ1-2, with D unclear. CDR1 and CDR2 from the germline V gene are MNHEY and SMNVEV (reference sequence). This CDR3 comprises 16 residues. Trimming took 4 bases from V and 5 from J, leaving 20 bases between them.